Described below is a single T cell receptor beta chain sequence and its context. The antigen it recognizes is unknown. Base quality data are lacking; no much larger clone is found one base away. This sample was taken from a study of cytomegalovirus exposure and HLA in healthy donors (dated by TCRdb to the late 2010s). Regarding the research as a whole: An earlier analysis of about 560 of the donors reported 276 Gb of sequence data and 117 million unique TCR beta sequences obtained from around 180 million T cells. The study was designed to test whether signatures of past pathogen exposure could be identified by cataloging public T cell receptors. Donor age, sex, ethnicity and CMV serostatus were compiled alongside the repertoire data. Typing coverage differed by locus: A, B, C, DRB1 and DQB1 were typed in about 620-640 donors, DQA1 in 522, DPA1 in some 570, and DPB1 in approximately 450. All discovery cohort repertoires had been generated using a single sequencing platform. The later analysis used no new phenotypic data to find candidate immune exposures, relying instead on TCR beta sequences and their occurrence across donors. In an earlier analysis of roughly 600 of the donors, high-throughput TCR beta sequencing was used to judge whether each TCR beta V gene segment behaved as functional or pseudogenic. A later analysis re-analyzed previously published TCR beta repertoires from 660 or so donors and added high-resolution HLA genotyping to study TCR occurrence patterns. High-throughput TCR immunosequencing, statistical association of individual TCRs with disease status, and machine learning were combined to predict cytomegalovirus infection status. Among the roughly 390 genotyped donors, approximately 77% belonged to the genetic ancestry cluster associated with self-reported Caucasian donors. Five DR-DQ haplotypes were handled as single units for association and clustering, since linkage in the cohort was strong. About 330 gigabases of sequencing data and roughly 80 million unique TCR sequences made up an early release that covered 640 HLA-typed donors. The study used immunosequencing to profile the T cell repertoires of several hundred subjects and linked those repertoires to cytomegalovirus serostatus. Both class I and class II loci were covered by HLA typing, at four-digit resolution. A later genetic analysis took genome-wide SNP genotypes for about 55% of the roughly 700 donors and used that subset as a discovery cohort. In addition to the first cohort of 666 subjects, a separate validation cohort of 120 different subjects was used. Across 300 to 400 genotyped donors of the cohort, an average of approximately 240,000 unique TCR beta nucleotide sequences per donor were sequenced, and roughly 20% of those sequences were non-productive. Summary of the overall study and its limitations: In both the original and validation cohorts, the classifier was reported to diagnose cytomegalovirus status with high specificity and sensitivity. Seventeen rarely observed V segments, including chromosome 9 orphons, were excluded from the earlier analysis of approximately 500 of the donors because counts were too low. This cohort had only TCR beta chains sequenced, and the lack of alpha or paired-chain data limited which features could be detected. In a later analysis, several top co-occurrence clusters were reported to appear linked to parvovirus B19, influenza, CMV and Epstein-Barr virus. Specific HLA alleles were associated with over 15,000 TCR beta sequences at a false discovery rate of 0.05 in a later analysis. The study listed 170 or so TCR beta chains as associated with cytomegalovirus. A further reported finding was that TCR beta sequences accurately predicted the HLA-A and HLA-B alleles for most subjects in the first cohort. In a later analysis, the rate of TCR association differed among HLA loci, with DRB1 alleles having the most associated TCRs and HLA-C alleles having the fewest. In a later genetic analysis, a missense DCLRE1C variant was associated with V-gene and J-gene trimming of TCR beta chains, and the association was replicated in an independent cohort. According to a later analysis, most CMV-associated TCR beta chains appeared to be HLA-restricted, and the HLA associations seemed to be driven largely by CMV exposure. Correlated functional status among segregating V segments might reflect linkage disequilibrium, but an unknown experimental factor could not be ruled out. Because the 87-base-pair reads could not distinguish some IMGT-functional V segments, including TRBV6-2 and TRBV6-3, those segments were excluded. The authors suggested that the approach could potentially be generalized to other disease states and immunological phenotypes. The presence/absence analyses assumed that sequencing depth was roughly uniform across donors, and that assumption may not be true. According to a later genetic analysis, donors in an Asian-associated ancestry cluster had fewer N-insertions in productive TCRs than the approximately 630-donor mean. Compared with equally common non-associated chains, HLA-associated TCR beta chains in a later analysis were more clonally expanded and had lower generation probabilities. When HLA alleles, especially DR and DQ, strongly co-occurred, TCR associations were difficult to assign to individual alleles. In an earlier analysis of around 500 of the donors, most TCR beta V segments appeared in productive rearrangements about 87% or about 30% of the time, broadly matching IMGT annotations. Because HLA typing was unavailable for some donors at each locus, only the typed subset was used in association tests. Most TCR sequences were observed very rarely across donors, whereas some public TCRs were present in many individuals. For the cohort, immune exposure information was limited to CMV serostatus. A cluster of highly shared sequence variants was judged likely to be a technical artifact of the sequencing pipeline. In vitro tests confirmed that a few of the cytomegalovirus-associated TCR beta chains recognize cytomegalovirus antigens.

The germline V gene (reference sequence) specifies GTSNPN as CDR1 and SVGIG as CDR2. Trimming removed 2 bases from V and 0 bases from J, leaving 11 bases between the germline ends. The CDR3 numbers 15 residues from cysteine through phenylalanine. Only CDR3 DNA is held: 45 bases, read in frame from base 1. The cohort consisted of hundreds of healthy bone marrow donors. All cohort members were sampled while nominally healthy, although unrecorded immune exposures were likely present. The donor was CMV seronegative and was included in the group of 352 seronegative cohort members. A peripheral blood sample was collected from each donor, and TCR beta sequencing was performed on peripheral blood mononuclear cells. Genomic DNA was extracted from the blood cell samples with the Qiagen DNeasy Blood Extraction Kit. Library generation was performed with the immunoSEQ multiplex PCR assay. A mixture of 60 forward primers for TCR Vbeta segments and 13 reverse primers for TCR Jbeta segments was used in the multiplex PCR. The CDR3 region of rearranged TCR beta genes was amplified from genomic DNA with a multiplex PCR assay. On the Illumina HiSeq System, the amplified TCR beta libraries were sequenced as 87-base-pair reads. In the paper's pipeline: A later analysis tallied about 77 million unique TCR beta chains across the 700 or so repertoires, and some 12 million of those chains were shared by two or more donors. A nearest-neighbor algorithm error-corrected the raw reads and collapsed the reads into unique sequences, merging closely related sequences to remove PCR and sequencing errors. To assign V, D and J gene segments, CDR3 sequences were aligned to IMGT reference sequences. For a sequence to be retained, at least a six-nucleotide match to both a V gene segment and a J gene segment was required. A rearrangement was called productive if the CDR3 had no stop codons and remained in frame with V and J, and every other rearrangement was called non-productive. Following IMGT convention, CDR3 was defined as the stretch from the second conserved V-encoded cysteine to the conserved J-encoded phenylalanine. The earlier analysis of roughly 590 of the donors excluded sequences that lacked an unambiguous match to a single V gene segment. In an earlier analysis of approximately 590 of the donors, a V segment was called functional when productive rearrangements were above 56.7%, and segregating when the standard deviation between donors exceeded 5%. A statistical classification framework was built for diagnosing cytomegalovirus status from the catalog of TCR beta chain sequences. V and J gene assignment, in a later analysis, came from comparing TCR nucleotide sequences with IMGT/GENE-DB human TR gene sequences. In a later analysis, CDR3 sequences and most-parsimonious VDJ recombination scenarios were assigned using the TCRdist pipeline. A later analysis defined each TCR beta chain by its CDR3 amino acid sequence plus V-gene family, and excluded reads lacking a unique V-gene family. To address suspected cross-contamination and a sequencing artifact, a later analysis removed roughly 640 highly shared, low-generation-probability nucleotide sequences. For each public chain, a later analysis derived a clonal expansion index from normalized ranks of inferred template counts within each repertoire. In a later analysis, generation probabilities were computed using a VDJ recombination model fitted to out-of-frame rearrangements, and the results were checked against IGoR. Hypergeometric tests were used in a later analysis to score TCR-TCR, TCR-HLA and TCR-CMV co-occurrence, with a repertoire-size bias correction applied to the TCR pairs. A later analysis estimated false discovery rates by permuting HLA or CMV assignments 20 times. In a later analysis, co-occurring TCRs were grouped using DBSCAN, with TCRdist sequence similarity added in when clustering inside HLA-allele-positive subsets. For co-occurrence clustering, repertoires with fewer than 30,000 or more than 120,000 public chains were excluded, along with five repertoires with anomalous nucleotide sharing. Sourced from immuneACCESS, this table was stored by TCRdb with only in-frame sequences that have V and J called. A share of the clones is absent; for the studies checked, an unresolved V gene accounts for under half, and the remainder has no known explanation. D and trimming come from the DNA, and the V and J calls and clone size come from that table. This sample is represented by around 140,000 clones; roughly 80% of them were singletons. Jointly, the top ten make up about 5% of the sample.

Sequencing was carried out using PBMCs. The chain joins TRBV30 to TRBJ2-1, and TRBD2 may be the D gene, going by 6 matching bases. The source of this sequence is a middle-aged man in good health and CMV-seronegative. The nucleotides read TGTGCCTGGAGTAGGGACTCCAGCTCCTACAATGAGCAGTTCTTC. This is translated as CAWSRDSSSYNEQFF. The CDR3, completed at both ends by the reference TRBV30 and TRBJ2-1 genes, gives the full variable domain SQTIHQWPATLVQPVGSPLSLECTVEGTSNPNLYWYRQAAGRGLQLLFYSVGIGQISSEVPQNLSASRPQDRQFILSSKKLLLSDSGFYLCAWSRDSSSYNEQFFGPGTRLTVL.